This record looks at one T cell receptor (beta chain) sequence and its context. What it binds is not known. The data belong to a study of blood T cell dynamics during melanoma immunotherapy. Study-wide points: It remained unknown if the driving T cell clones were melanoma-specific.

The time point was: pre-treatment baseline. The repertoire was sequenced with immunoSEQ multiplex PCR; TCRdb's copy has only in-frame clones and lacks some. The sample lists some 15,000 clones, more than 85% occurring once. Specimen: blood, collected from a patient treated with checkpoint blockade. The TCR was taken from a human donor with melanoma.

The DNA for the CDR3 is TGTGCCAGCAGCTTGGATCCGGCCCCGAACACTGAAGCTTTCTTT. Its protein product is CASSLDPAPNTEAFF. This chain connects TRBV5-6 to TRBJ1-1; unclear D gene. Germline CDR1 is SGHDT and CDR2 is YYEEEE. The CDR3 has 15 amino acids. Trimming shortened V by 0 bases and J by 1 base, and 10 bases separated the two germline ends.